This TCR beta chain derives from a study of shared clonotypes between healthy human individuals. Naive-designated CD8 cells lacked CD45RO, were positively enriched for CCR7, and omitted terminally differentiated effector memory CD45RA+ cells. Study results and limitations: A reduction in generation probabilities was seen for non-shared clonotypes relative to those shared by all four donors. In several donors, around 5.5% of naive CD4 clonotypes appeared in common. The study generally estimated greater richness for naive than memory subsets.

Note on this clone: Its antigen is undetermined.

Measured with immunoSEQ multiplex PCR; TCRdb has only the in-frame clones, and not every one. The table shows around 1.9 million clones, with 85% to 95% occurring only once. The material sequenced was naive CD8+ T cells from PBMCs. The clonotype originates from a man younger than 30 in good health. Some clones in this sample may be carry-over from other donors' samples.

This CDR3 is CASSQAPTGGGYTF. The CDR3 nucleotides read TGCGCCAGCAGCCAAGCCCCTACAGGGGGAGGCTACACCTTC. This rearrangement joins TRBV4-3 to TRBJ1-2; the match to TRBD1 covers 8 bases. Germline V gene lookup returns CDR1 LGHNA and CDR2 YSLEER. With 1 base clipped from V and 8 bases from J, the junction kept 6 bases outside the gene matches. The CDR3 spans 14 residues.